This is a list of T cell receptor beta chains from one sample in a study of T cells in Graves' hyperthyroidism and ophthalmopathy. MiXCR, applied by TCRdb to the multiplex PCR reads, yields one record per CDR3 protein. The profile shows a few hundred thousand distinct CDR3 sequences, around 14% of them singletons. Sequencing used blood. These TCRs come from a woman in her twenties or thirties with Graves' hyperthyroidism. The CDR3 runs from the conserved cysteine through the conserved F or W. The D gene is left open where the match is weak. Rows give clone size only sometimes, using once, few, many, or a class for an expanded clone.

. TRBJ2-7 . TRBV5-6 TGTGCCAGCAGCTTCCAAAACCTTTATGGGGGCAGGATTACCTACGAGCAGTACTTC CASSFQNLYGGRITYEQYF
. TRBJ2-7 . TRBV6-1 TGTGCCAGCAGTGAACCCCTTAGGGAGCAGTACTTC CASSEPLREQYF
many TRBJ2-7 . TRBV7-2 TGTGCCAGCAACCCTTGGGACTCACCCAGGGACGAGCAGTACTTC CASNPWDSPRDEQYF
few TRBJ1-2 TRBD1 TRBV6-5 TGTGCCAGCAGTTACGACAGGGGGCGGGGGGGCTACACCTTC CASSYDRGRGGYTF
. TRBJ2-2 . TRBV9 TGTGCCAGCAGCCCTGATGAAACCGGGGAGCTGTTTTTT CASSPDETGELFF
. TRBJ2-7 . TRBV5-1 TGCGCCAGCAGCTTGGCCGGGCGCCGGTCCTACGAGCAGTACTTC CASSLAGRRSYEQYF
. TRBJ2-7 . TRBV14 TGTGCCAGCAGCCAAGAAGGACGCGAGCAGTACTTC CASSQEGREQYF
. TRBJ2-7 . TRBV29-1 TGCAGCGTTGAAGGGGCCTACGAGCAGTACTTC CSVEGAYEQYF
. TRBJ2-1 . TRBV19 TGTGCCAGTAGTATAGACAGGCAATCGGTGCAGTTCTTC CASSIDRQSVQFF
few TRBJ2-1 . TRBV7-9 TGTGCCAGCAGCTTAGCCATGGGGCGGGTTGATGAGCAGTTCTTC CASSLAMGRVDEQFF
. TRBJ1-2 . TRBV6-5 TGTGCCAGCAGTTACTCGAGGTCAGCGACCGGCTACACCTTC CASSYSRSATGYTF
few TRBJ1-6 TRBD1 TRBV10-2 TGCGCCAGCAGTGCCGGGACAGGGTCTCGTTCACCCCTCCACTTT CASSAGTGSRSPLHF
once TRBJ1-1 TRBD1 TRBV19 TGTGCCAGTAGTGCCCCGACAGGGATGGTCACTGAAGCTTTCTTT CASSAPTGMVTEAFF
. TRBJ1-5 TRBD1 TRBV27 TGTGCCAGCAGTTTTTACTTCGGACAGGGTAATCAGCCCCAGCATTTT CASSFYFGQGNQPQHF
many TRBJ2-7 TRBD1 TRBV6-2/TRBV6-3 TGTGCCAGCAGCCCTTACCCGGACAGGCCTACCTACGAGCAGTACTTC CASSPYPDRPTYEQYF
few TRBJ2-1 TRBD2 TRBV5-4 TGTGCCAGCCAACAGGGTAGCGGGAGGGCGAGTGAGCAGTTCTTC CASQQGSGRASEQFF
many TRBJ1-2 . TRBV2 TGTGCCAGCACCAAGACCGTTGCGTATGGCTACACCTTC CASTKTVAYGYTF
. TRBJ2-7 TRBD2 TRBV5-4 TGTGCCAGCAGCCGCGGACTAGCGGGACCCGCGTACGAGCAGTACTTC CASSRGLAGPAYEQYF
. TRBJ1-2 . TRBV2 TGTGCCAGCACGACGGGCCCAAGGACTAACTATGGCTACACCTTC CASTTGPRTNYGYTF
many TRBJ1-1 . TRBV7-3 TGTGCCAGCAGCTTAACGACAGGTATTGAAGCTTTCTTT CASSLTTGIEAFF
. TRBJ2-1 TRBD2 TRBV7-2 TGTGCCAGCAGACCACCCCCTATACTAGCGGGAGTAATCCGGCACACTAATGAGCAGTCCTTC CASRPPPILAGVIRHTNEQSF
few TRBJ2-7 . TRBV4-2 TGTGCCAGCAGCAGTTACAGGGAGACCAGCTACGAGCAGTACTTC CASSSYRETSYEQYF
. TRBJ2-3 . TRBV4-2 TGTGCCAGCAGCCAAGTAGGCACAGATACGCAGTATTTT CASSQVGTDTQYF
many TRBJ2-1 TRBD2 TRBV7-2 TGTGCCAGCAGCTTATGGGGGGGAGGGGTCTCTGAGCAGTTCTTC CASSLWGGGVSEQFF
many TRBJ1-5 TRBD1 TRBV6-1 TGTGCCAGCAGACCGGACAGGGGGGGGGGTTGGCCCCAGCATTTT CASRPDRGGGWPQHF
. TRBJ2-1 TRBD2 TRBV24-1 TGTGCCACCCCGGCGGGGACTAAAGAAGACAATGAGCAGTTCTTC CATPAGTKEDNEQFF
many TRBJ2-7 TRBD1 TRBV28 TGTGCCAGCAGAACAGGGGGCGTCCTTAGCTACGAGCAGTACTTC CASRTGGVLSYEQYF
many TRBJ2-1 . TRBV28 TGTGCCAGTAAAATTCCGGGACAGGTGCTTCCCGGGAGGGCCTCTGAGCAGTTCTTC CASKIPGQVLPGRASEQFF
. TRBJ1-5 TRBD1 TRBV6-1 TGTGCCAGCAGTTCGGGACAGCTCAATCAGCCCCAGCATTTT CASSSGQLNQPQHF
many TRBJ2-1 . TRBV12-3/TRBV12-4 TGTGCCAGCAGTTTAAGTCTCCGGCGCGATGAGCAGTTCTTC CASSLSLRRDEQFF